These T cell receptor beta chains were read from a single sample in a study of T-cell memory formation after mild COVID-19. TCRdb ran MiXCR on the 5' RACE reads and lists one entry per CDR3 protein. Of hundreds of thousands of distinct CDR3 sequences listed, roughly 20% are singletons. The sequencing sample was made of PBMCs or a T cell subset sorted from them (not recorded which). These TCRs come from an adult woman who had mild COVID-19 (a few samples of this study predate the infection). Cell type and time point are not known. Each CDR3 is given with its conserved first and last residue. The order of the fields is J gene, clone size, D gene, V gene, CDR3 DNA, CDR3 protein. A D gene is named only where the DNA matches it firmly. The listing skips clone size in some rows; elsewhere it reads once, few, many or a size class.

TRBJ1-5,few,NA,TRBV20-1,TGCAGTGCTAGAGATAAGCAGGGCTTGCAGCCCCAGCATTTT,CSARDKQGLQPQHF
TRBJ2-3,few,TRBD1,TRBV7-9,TGTGCCAGCAGGACAGGGATGACAGATACGCAGTATTTT,CASRTGMTDTQYF
TRBJ2-1,few,NA,TRBV4-1,TGCGCCAGCAGGCCAACTAGCAGGTCCTACAATGAGCAGTTCTTC,CASRPTSRSYNEQFF
TRBJ1-1,many,TRBD1,TRBV7-9,TGTGCCAAGGACAGGTTGAACACTGAAGCTTTCTTT,CAKDRLNTEAFF
TRBJ2-5,NA,NA,TRBV20-1,TGCAGTGCTAGAGATTGGAGAGGGATAGAGACCCAGTACTTC,CSARDWRGIETQYF
TRBJ1-5,NA,NA,TRBV24-1,TGTGCCACCAGTGATTCTGGGGGGCAGGAGCCCCAGCATTTT,CATSDSGGQEPQHF
TRBJ2-4,few,NA,TRBV10-3,TGTGCCATCAGTGAGTCCACGGGGTCCAAAAACATTCAGTACTTC,CAISESTGSKNIQYF
TRBJ2-7,few,NA,TRBV12-3/TRBV12-4,TGTGCCAGCACCCGCGATCAGGGTACCGACGAGCAGTACTTC,CASTRDQGTDEQYF
TRBJ2-3,NA,NA,TRBV9,TGTGCCAGCAGCGTAGTAGGGTCGGGAGATACGCAGTATTTT,CASSVVGSGDTQYF
TRBJ2-1,NA,NA,TRBV7-3,TGTGCCAGCAGCCCCCAGGGACCCAACTCGGGTGAGCAGTTCTTC,CASSPQGPNSGEQFF
TRBJ2-6,NA,NA,TRBV6-2/TRBV6-3,TGTGCCAGCAGACTCGCAGCTGCGGCGTGGGGGGCCAACGTCCTGACTTTC,CASRLAAAAWGANVLTF
TRBJ2-3,NA,TRBD2,TRBV10-3,TGTGCCATCAACCCAGCGGGGGGCACAGATACGCAGTATTTT,CAINPAGGTDTQYF
TRBJ1-1,NA,NA,TRBV7-6,TGTGCCAGCAGCTTAGTAATGGGATCTGAAGCTTTCTTT,CASSLVMGSEAFF
TRBJ2-3,NA,TRBD1,TRBV2,TGTGCCAGCAGAAAGGGGGCGGATACGCAGTATTTT,CASRKGADTQYF
TRBJ2-5,NA,TRBD1,TRBV5-6,TGTGCCAGCAGCCGGGACAGATCCTGGCAAGAGACCCAGTACTTC,CASSRDRSWQETQYF
TRBJ2-1,many,NA,TRBV4-3,TGCGCCAGCAGCCAAGATACACAGGCCAATGAGCAGTTCTTC,CASSQDTQANEQFF
TRBJ2-7,few,TRBD2,TRBV27,TGTGCCAGCAGTAATAGCGGGACGAACCCCTACGAGCAGTACTTC,CASSNSGTNPYEQYF
TRBJ2-2,few,NA,TRBV14,TGTGCCAGCAGCCAAGAGCAGACCGGGGAGCTGTTTTTT,CASSQEQTGELFF
TRBJ1-1,many,NA,TRBV7-6,TGTGCCAGCAGTTACGGGGGCATGGGAAGAACTGAAGCTTTCTTT,CASSYGGMGRTEAFF
TRBJ1-2,NA,NA,TRBV12-3/TRBV12-4,TGTGCCAGCAGACCCGCGGGGGTTAGGTATGGCTACACCTTC,CASRPAGVRYGYTF
TRBJ1-2,NA,TRBD1,TRBV6-4,TGTGCCAGCAGCGCGACAGGGTCGAACTATGGCTACACCTTC,CASSATGSNYGYTF
TRBJ1-5,NA,TRBD1,TRBV18,TGTGCCAGCTCACCGCAAGCAAGGACAGGCGGGGGTCAGCCCCAGCATTTT,CASSPQARTGGGQPQHF